The next 8 T cell receptor beta chains were all read from a single sample in a study of human T cells and chemical hapten exposure (dated by TCRdb to about 2021). What the time point label conveys for this sample: pre-sensitization, week 0. The treatment or condition label corresponds to: therapeutic diphenylcyclopropenone sensitization with weekly scalp DPC. The receptor library was made with RACE. The reads were generated on a NextSeq 500. TCRdb ran its own pipeline on the public reads, namely fastp trimming at Q25 and MiXCR clone calling, and kept in-frame beta chains. All rows with the same CDR3 protein become a single entry with the most common DNA and genes. Within this sample are approximately 370,000 distinct CDR3 sequences, with 5.5% of them counted one time only. The ten largest clones capture over 7% of the sample. Sequenced here: whole blood, sampled in connection with sensitization to the hapten diphenylcyclopropenone (DPC). These receptor sequences come from a young woman with alopecia areata. Some clones in this sample may be carry-over from other donors' samples.

This clonotype was recorded at least ten times. This chain joins TRBV10-3 and TRBJ2-7; 10 positions agree with TRBD2. The CDR3 covers 15 residues. The J segment lost 4 bases and the V segment lost 3 bases, leaving 6 bases of the junction unmatched. The germline V gene encodes CDR1 ENHRY and CDR2 SYGVKD. CDR3 sequence reads: CAISEGLAGGYEQYF. The CDR3 nucleotides read TGTGCCATCAGTGAAGGTTTAGCGGGGGGTTACGAGCAGTACTTC.

This clonotype has a count of ten or more. CDR3 sequence: CASSSAGVEGYNEQFF. The CDR3 DNA sequence: TGTGCCAGCAGTTCGGCGGGGGTGGAGGGTTACAATGAGCAGTTCTTC. The chain couples TRBV27 to TRBJ2-1; 7 positions match TRBD2. This CDR3 spans 16 amino acids. Trimming cost V 4 bases and J 4 bases; bases outside gene matches: 10. Looked up from germline, CDR1 is MNHEY and CDR2 is SMNVEV (reference sequence).

The chain has TRBV9 and TRBJ2-2; D unresolved. From germline, CDR1 is SGDLS and CDR2 YYNGEE. The CDR3 has 15 residues. V was shortened by 1 base and J by 2 bases, with 9 bases between the two germline ends. Written as DNA, the CDR3 is TGTGCCAGCAGCGTACTGGACGCTAACACCGGGGAGCTGTTTTTT. Protein: CASSVLDANTGELFF.

V usage is TRBV6-7 and J usage is TRBJ1-1; tentative D call: TRBD1 (6 bases). TRBV6-7 is an open reading frame whose function is uncertain. This CDR3 has 17 residues. Deletions cut 0 bases from V and 0 bases from J, with 14 bases between. The CDR3 nucleotides read TGTGCCAGCAGTTACTCGCCCATGACAGGTATGAACACTGAAGCTTTCTTT. Protein sequence: CASSYSPMTGMNTEAFF.

This clonotype has a count of ten or more. J is TRBJ1-1 and V is TRBV9, with D unresolved. Looked up from germline, CDR1 is SGDLS and CDR2 is YYNGEE. V lost 3 bases, J lost 0 bases, and 12 bases lay in between. The CDR3 is 15 amino acids. CDR3 nucleotides: TGTGCCAGCAGCGCCCGACCCGGACTGAACACTGAAGCTTTCTTT. Its protein product is CASSARPGLNTEAFF. The whole variable domain, filled in from reference TRBV9 and TRBJ1-1, reads DSGVTQTPKHLITATGQRVTLRCSPRSGDLSVYWYQQSLDQGLQFLIQYYNGEERAKGNILERFSAQQFPDLHSELNLSSLELGDSALYFCASSARPGLNTEAFFGQGTRLTVV.

This clonotype occurred a few times. The rearrangement links TRBV4-1 to TRBJ2-1, with 9 bases that match TRBD1. J gave up 3 bases and V 5 bases, and 8 bases lay outside the gene matches. Looked up from germline, CDR1 is MGHRA and CDR2 is YSYEKL. The CDR3 has 16 amino acids. The CDR3 region is CASSEGTGSIYNEQFF. The CDR3 coding sequence is TGCGCCAGCAGCGAAGGGACAGGGTCTATCTACAATGAGCAGTTCTTC.

This clonotype occurred many times. The chain combines TRBV20-1 with TRBJ1-1, with D possibly being TRBD1 (6 bases). This CDR3 spans 14 amino acids. The V gene's germline CDR1 is DFQATT and CDR2 SNEGSKA (reference sequence). The ends were cut back, 5 bases at V and 1 base at J, with 14 bases in the middle. The CDR3 region is CSAQKGHKNTEAFF. CDR3 in DNA: TGCAGTGCTCAAAAGGGACACAAGAACACTGAAGCTTTCTTT.

A few counts support this clonotype. J is TRBJ2-2 and V is TRBV7-9, with 9 bases fitting TRBD2. CDR1 and CDR2 (germline): SEHNR, FQNEAQ (reference sequence). CDR3 length: 18 residues. Trimming at V came to 5 bases and at J to 11 bases, leaving 21 bases not matched to a gene. CDR3 region: CASSALTSGFRTPVELFF. CDR3 sequence (DNA): TGTGCCAGCAGCGCCTTGACTAGCGGTTTTCGAACACCGGTTGAGCTGTTTTTT.